The 25 T cell receptor beta chains listed next were all sequenced from one sample in a study of sequential checkpoint blockade in melanoma. TCRdb's table, derived via immunoSEQ multiplex PCR, lists solely in-frame clones and lacks some. The sample carries 13,000 or so clones, 70% to 80% recorded once. As for treatment: randomized to nivolumab then ipilimumab (arm A) or the reverse (arm B). The material was CD8+ T cells sorted from blood (inferred from file names), obtained from a patient given nivolumab and ipilimumab in sequence. The receptor set was obtained from a human donor with melanoma.

J is TRBJ2-3 and V is TRBV5-1; the D gene is possibly TRBD1 (5 bases). The V gene's germline CDR1 is SGHRS and CDR2 YFSETQ. The ends were cut back, 0 bases at V and 4 bases at J, with 15 bases in the middle. The CDR3 spans 16 residues. CDR3 coding DNA: TGCGCCAGCAGCTTGGCCAGGGCCCGACGCGCAGATACGCAGTATTTT. Protein sequence: CASSLARARRADTQYF.

The V call is TRBV5-5, the J call TRBJ2-7; TRBD2 agrees at 13 bases. Germline lookup yields CDR1 SGHKS and CDR2 YYEKEE (reference sequence). Unmatched junction bases numbered 6, after V lost 2 bases and J lost 7 bases. This CDR3 contains 15 residues. The CDR3 nucleotides are TGTGCCAGCAGCTTCCGACTAGCGGGAGGCCGGGAGCAGTACTTC. This sequence encodes CASSFRLAGGREQYF.

V is TRBV6-5 and J is TRBJ2-3, with D unclear. The V end was cut by 2 bases, the J end by 2 bases, with 8 bases between. The length of the CDR3 is 14 residues. Germline V gene lookup returns CDR1 MNHEY and CDR2 SVGAGI. The CDR3: CASSYGQVTDTQYF. DNA of the CDR3: TGTGCCAGCAGTTACGGGCAGGTCACAGATACGCAGTATTTT.

The chain carries TRBV15 and TRBJ1-5; perhaps TRBD1 as D (5 bases). Trimming removed 0 bases from V and 7 bases from J, with 22 bases in between. The CDR3 is made up of 18 amino acids. Per germline, CDR1 LNHNV and CDR2 YYDKDF (reference sequence). This CDR3 reads CATSRDPGVSGVGQPQHF. As DNA, the CDR3 is TGTGCCACCAGCAGAGATCCGGGAGTCTCGGGGGTTGGGCAGCCCCAGCATTTT. The entire variable domain, with the rest obtained from reference TRBV15 and TRBJ1-5, is as follows: DAMVIQNPRYQVTQFGKPVTLSCSQTLNHNVMYWYQQKSSQAPKLLFHYYDKDFNNEADTPDNFQSRRPNTSFCFLDIRSPGLGDTAMYLCATSRDPGVSGVGQPQHFGDGTRLSIL.

V and J are TRBV4-1 and TRBJ1-1; D is undetermined. V lost 0 bases and J lost 1, with 9 bases in between. The CDR3 totals 15 residues. Germline V CDR1 and CDR2: MGHRA, YSYEKL. The CDR3 DNA reads as TGCGCCAGCAGCCAAGAGACACACGCGAACACTGAAGCTTTCTTT. Its protein product is CASSQETHANTEAFF.

This clone was observed a single time. The chain combines TRBV12-5 with TRBJ1-3, with D possibly matching TRBD1 (5 bases). The CDR3 length is 12 residues. The V gene's germline CDR1 is LGHNT and CDR2 FRNRAP. Deletions cut 10 bases from V and 5 bases from J, with 12 bases between. The CDR3: CAIVGARNTIYF. The CDR3 DNA is TGTGCTATCGTTGGGGCCCGAAACACCATATATTTT.

A few counts support this clone. V usage is TRBV6-6 and J usage is TRBJ2-1; 7 nucleotides match TRBD1. Germline loops: CDR1 MNHNY, CDR2 SVGAGI (reference sequence). V shed 6 bases and J 7 bases; nucleotides not matched to a gene: 9. The CDR3 extends over 14 amino acids. The CDR3 reads CASRERGLGNEQFF. In nucleotides, the CDR3 is TGTGCCAGCAGGGAGAGGGGGCTTGGGAATGAGCAGTTCTTC.

The chain combines TRBV30 with TRBJ1-1; 12 bases are a match to TRBD1. The germline V gene encodes CDR1 GTSNPN and CDR2 SVGIG (reference sequence). The ends lost 0 bases at V and 5 bases at J; junction bases unmatched: 13. The CDR3 covers 18 residues. The CDR3 DNA reads TGTGCCTGGAGTGTGGGGACAGGGGGCGGGGTGATACGGACTGAAGCTTTCTTT. Amino acids: CAWSVGTGGGVIRTEAFF.

The chain joins TRBV5-1 to TRBJ2-5, with 9 positions matching TRBD2. The end of the DNA aligns better with TRBJ2-7, so the J call may be wrong. Germline CDR1 and CDR2: SGHRS and YFSETQ. The CDR3 is 15 amino acids. The CDR3 sequence: CASSSRASGTYEQYF. CDR3 nucleotides: TGCGCCAGCAGCTCGAGGGCTAGCGGGACGTACGAGCAGTACTTC.

The rearrangement joins TRBV9 to TRBJ2-7; tentative D call: TRBD1 (8 bases). Deletions cut 4 bases from V and 0 bases from J, with 14 bases between. Germline-derived CDR1 and CDR2 are SGDLS and YYNGEE. This CDR3 has 15 residues. CDR3: CASSLSGTGSYEQYF. CDR3 bases: TGTGCCAGCAGCCTAAGCGGGACAGGCTCCTACGAGCAGTACTTC.

This chain links TRBV27 with TRBJ1-2, with 7 bases fitting TRBD1. The J segment lost 4 bases and the V segment lost 0 bases, leaving 5 bases of the junction unmatched. CDR1 is MNHEY and CDR2 is SMNVEV in the germline V gene (reference sequence). The CDR3 runs 15 residues. In nucleotides, the CDR3 is TGTGCCAGCAGTTTATCGACAGGGAGTAGCTATGGCTACACCTTC. It codes for CASSLSTGSSYGYTF.

This clone was seen once. V usage is TRBV6-1 and J usage is TRBJ2-5, with TRBD2 as a possible D gene (5 bases). The J call may be mistaken, given a closer DNA end match to TRBJ2-7. Germline V gene sequence: CDR1 MNHNS, CDR2 SASEGT. The CDR3 covers 15 residues. The CDR3 DNA reads TGTGCCAGCAGTGAAGGGGTAGGGAGCTCCTACGAGCAGTACTTC. This gives the protein CASSEGVGSSYEQYF.

This chain links TRBV4-3 with TRBJ2-1; D is ambiguous. Trimming cost V 0 bases and J 5 bases, with 5 bases left between them. The CDR3 is 13 residues long. Germline values: CDR1 LGHNA, CDR2 YSLEER. CDR3 protein: CASSQDPDNEQFF. The CDR3, as DNA: TGCGCCAGCAGCCAAGATCCGGACAATGAGCAGTTCTTC.

V gene TRBV5-5 combines with J gene TRBJ2-7; D unclear. V was shortened by 4 bases and J by 0 bases, with 5 bases between the two germline ends. The CDR3 is 12 amino acids. Germline-derived CDR1 and CDR2 are SGHKS and YYEKEE (reference sequence). The CDR3 DNA reads as TGTGCCAGCAGCCCGAGCTCCTACGAGCAGTACTTC. Its protein product is CASSPSSYEQYF. The whole variable domain, filled in from reference TRBV5-5 and TRBJ2-7, reads DAGVTQSPTHLIKTRGQQVTLRCSPISGHKSVSWYQQVLGQGPQFIFQYYEKEERGRGNFPDRFSARQFPNYSSELNVNALLLGDSALYLCASSPSSYEQYFGPGTRLTVT.

The V call is TRBV7-9, the J call TRBJ2-7; 7 bases map to TRBD1. Trimming at V came to 4 bases and at J to 4 bases, leaving 7 bases not matched to a gene. CDR1 SEHNR and CDR2 FQNEAQ come from the germline V gene (reference sequence). CDR3 length equals 14 residues. The CDR3 spells CASSSRDSAYEQYF. As DNA, the CDR3 is TGTGCCAGCAGCTCAAGGGACAGCGCTTACGAGCAGTACTTC.

The chain carries TRBV29-1 and TRBJ2-1; TRBD1 might be the D (6 bases). The V gene lost 7 bases and the J gene lost 4 bases, with 20 bases spanning the gap. In germline, CDR1 is SQVTM, CDR2 ANQGSEA. The CDR3 covers 15 residues. CDR3 DNA: TGCAGCGCATTACTAGGGGGTCGTGGGTACAATGAGCAGTTCTTC. It codes for CSALLGGRGYNEQFF.

The chain recombines TRBV10-3 with TRBJ2-1; TRBD2 matches 7 bases. The CDR3 extends over 15 amino acids. Per the germline V gene, CDR1 is ENHRY and CDR2 is SYGVKD. V lost 3 bases, J lost 5 bases, and 7 bases stayed unmatched. The chain's CDR3 is CAISEGREFNNEQFF. Here the CDR3 DNA reads TGTGCCATCAGTGAAGGGCGGGAGTTTAACAATGAGCAGTTCTTC.

The gene calls are TRBV9 and TRBJ1-1; D may be TRBD1 (6 bases). Trimming left V 4 bases short and J 2 bases short, with 15 bases between. Germline V lookup: CDR1 SGDLS, CDR2 YYNGEE. The length of the CDR3 is 15 residues. CDR3 DNA: TGTGCCAGCAGCTCGCATACAGGGCTTAACACTGAAGCTTTCTTT. It codes for CASSSHTGLNTEAFF.

The gene calls are TRBV18 and TRBJ2-4; 11 bases are shared with TRBD2. The germline CDR1 and CDR2 sequences are KGHSH and LQKENI. CDR3 length: 18 amino acids. Germline trimming cut 6 bases from V and 2 bases from J; bases unmatched to any gene: 12. CDR3 in DNA: TGTGCCAGCTCGCACTCTAGCGGGAGGAACCCTACCAAAAACATTCAGTACTTC. Amino acids: CASSHSSGRNPTKNIQYF.

The rearrangement joins TRBV14 to TRBJ2-1; D remains unclear. The CDR3 is 12 residues long. The germline CDR1 and CDR2 sequences are SGHDN and FVKESK. Trimming took off 5 bases at V and 9 bases at J, with 11 bases between the two ends. The CDR3 region has the DNA TGTGCCAGCAGCGTAGTACCTCGTGAGCAGTTCTTC. Translation gives CASSVVPREQFF.

This clone was seen a handful of times. V gene TRBV30 combines with J gene TRBJ2-1; D remains unclear. There are 13 residues in the CDR3. Germline CDR1 and CDR2: GTSNPN and SVGIG (reference sequence). Trimming took 0 bases from V and 9 from J, leaving 12 bases between them. As DNA, the CDR3 is TGTGCCTGGAGTGTACAAAGTCGAAGTGAGCAGTTCTTC. Protein sequence: CAWSVQSRSEQFF. The variable domain in full, with the rest retrieved from reference TRBV30 and TRBJ2-1, is SQTIHQWPATLVQPVGSPLSLECTVEGTSNPNLYWYRQAAGRGLQLLFYSVGIGQISSEVPQNLSASRPQDRQFILSSKKLLLSDSGFYLCAWSVQSRSEQFFGPGTRLTVL.

The chain has TRBV2 and TRBJ1-4; D is unresolved. CDR3 length: 14 residues. Deletions cut 3 bases from V and 3 bases from J, with 8 bases between. The germline CDR1 and CDR2 sequences are SNHLY and FYNNEI. CDR3 region: CASSDMGPNEKLFF. Written as DNA, the CDR3 is TGTGCCAGCAGTGATATGGGCCCTAATGAAAAACTGTTTTTT.

This clone is a singleton in its sample. The V and J genes are TRBV6-1 and TRBJ2-7; TRBD2 is a possible D gene (6 bases). The V end lost 2 bases, the J end lost 4 bases, and 15 bases lay between the germline ends. Germline V CDR1 and CDR2: MNHNS, SASEGT. The CDR3 covers 15 residues. The CDR3 coding sequence is TGTGCCAGCAGTGAATCGGGGGTATCCGTATACGAGCAGTACTTC. Translation gives CASSESGVSVYEQYF.

The rearrangement joins TRBV4-3 to TRBJ1-4; D is perhaps TRBD1 (5 bases). CDR1 is LGHNA and CDR2 is YSLEER in the germline V gene. The CDR3 runs to 16 residues. Trimming removed 3 bases at V and 6 bases at J, with 17 bases between. The CDR3 region has the DNA TGCGCCAGCAGCCACCCGAGCGGGGGAGGCTATGAAAAACTGTTTTTT. Translating it yields CASSHPSGGGYEKLFF.

The V gene is TRBV9, the J gene TRBJ2-5; maybe TRBD1 (7 bases). The CDR3 contains 15 residues. The V end lost 3 bases, the J end lost 4 bases, and 16 bases lay between the germline ends. CDR1 is SGDLS, CDR2 YYNGEE, per germline. CDR3 in DNA: TGTGCCAGCAGCGAGGGGGGTCAGGGGGGAGAGACCCAGTACTTC. Protein: CASSEGGQGGETQYF. The variable domain in full, with the rest retrieved from reference TRBV9 and TRBJ2-5, is DSGVTQTPKHLITATGQRVTLRCSPRSGDLSVYWYQQSLDQGLQFLIQYYNGEERAKGNILERFSAQQFPDLHSELNLSSLELGDSALYFCASSEGGQGGETQYFGPGTRLLVL.